This T cell receptor (beta chain) is drawn from a study of blood T cells in healthy people across ages. A second about 6 to 12 cycle PCR used barcoded and J-beta primers. In TCRdb, the 5' RACE reads were re-called with MiXCR into one record per CDR3 protein. The data show some 1.5 million distinct CDR3 sequences, over 25% seen once. In this sample, this clonotype turned up a few times. The CDR3 consists of 19 residues. Germline assignment: CDR1 SGHRS and CDR2 YFSETQ. The V gene end was trimmed by 4 bases and the J gene end by 0 bases; junction bases not matched to a gene: 10. The chain joins TRBV5-1 to TRBJ2-6; 10 bases are a match to TRBD2. Sequencing was done on a sample of blood. The receptor comes from a woman aged 25 to 39 in good health. In nucleotides, the CDR3 is TGCGCCAGCAGCCTCATTACTAGCGGGGTGTTCTCTGGGGCCAACGTCCTGACTTTC. This sequence encodes CASSLITSGVFSGANVLTF.